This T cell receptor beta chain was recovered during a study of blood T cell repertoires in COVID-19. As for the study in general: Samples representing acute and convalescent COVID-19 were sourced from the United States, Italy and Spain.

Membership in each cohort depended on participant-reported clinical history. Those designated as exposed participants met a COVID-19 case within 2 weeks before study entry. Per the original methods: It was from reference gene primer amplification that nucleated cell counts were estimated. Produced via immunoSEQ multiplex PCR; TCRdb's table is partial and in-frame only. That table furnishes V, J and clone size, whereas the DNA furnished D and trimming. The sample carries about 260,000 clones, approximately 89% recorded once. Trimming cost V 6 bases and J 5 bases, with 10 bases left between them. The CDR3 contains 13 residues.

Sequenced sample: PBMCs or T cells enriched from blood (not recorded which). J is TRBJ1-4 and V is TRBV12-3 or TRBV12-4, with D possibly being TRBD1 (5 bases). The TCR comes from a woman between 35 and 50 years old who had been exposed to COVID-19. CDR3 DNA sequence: TGTGCCAGCAGCACCTCAGGGAATGAAAAACTGTTTTTT. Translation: CASSTSGNEKLFF.